The sequence of this T cell receptor beta chain was determined in a study of OX40 agonist ivuxolimab in advanced cancers. Study as a whole: Averaging about 60 years in age, with a range of about 23 to 79, the cohort was approximately 84% male. Findings and limits, study-wide: The 0.1-3.0 mg/kg partial responders had among the lowest clonal expansion. Undetermined was the antigen specificity of the expanded peripheral T cells.

A single count supports this clone. Its antigen is as yet unknown. Assay: immunoSEQ multiplex PCR; the TCRdb copy retains only in-frame clones and omits some. This table has under 20,000 clones, around 78% appearing once. The germline CDR1 and CDR2 sequences are ENHRY and SYGVKD. With 4 bases removed from V and 8 bases from J, the gap between germline ends came to 18 bases. The CDR3 covers 15 residues. The sequencing here drew on CD4+ or CD8+ T cells sorted from blood, taken in a trial of the OX40 agonist ivuxolimab. V is TRBV10-3 and J is TRBJ2-1; a weak D match, TRBD1 (6 bases). The TCR sequence derives from an adult with an advanced solid tumor such as melanoma, head and neck, liver or kidney cancer. CDR3 nucleotides: TGTGCCATCAGTGCTTTACAGGGCATCTCGGATGAGCAGTTCTTC. Translating gives CAISALQGISDEQFF.